Below are 13 T cell receptor beta chains sequenced from a single sample in a study of yellow fever vaccine responses in identical twins. MiXCR, run by TCRdb on the RT-PCR reads, gives a single entry per CDR3 protein. The sample has 2,000 to 2,500 distinct CDR3 sequences, roughly 32% seen once. Source: T cells from blood (PBMCs), unsorted or a sorted subset (not recorded which), taken before or after yellow fever vaccination (not recorded which). These receptors were taken from a woman aged 18-29 years who received the yellow fever vaccine.

The chain uses TRBV6-4 and TRBJ1-6, with D unclear. V was trimmed by 0 bases and J by 9 bases, leaving 12 bases between them. This CDR3 is 15 amino acids long. Germline V gene lookup returns CDR1 MRHNA and CDR2 SNTAGT. CDR3 sequence (DNA): TGTGCCAGCAGTGACTCGTCGGGTTCCGGTTCACCCCTCCACTTT. It is translated as CASSDSSGSGSPLHF.

This clonotype has a handful of counts. The chain combines TRBV29-1 with TRBJ2-5, with TRBD1 as a possible D gene (5 bases). Germline V gene lookup returns CDR1 SQVTM and CDR2 ANQGSEA. The CDR3 has 11 amino acids. Trimming took off 4 bases at V and 10 bases at J, with 13 bases between the two ends. In nucleotides, the CDR3 is TGCAGCGTTGTTACAGGATCGAGCCAGTACTTC. Its translation: CSVVTGSSQYF.

V is TRBV3-1 and J is TRBJ2-1; 10 bases line up with TRBD1. CDR1 is LGHDT and CDR2 is YNNKEL in the germline V gene (reference sequence). The CDR3 is 15 residues long. V lost 2 bases to trimming and J lost 5 bases; unmatched junction nucleotides: 3. The CDR3 protein is CASSQRQGAHNEQFF. The CDR3 region has the DNA TGTGCCAGCAGCCAAAGACAGGGGGCCCACAATGAGCAGTTCTTC.

This clonotype showed up just a few times. The V gene is TRBV15, the J gene TRBJ2-3, with TRBD2 matching 8 bases. Per the germline V gene, CDR1 is LNHNV and CDR2 is YYDKDF (reference sequence). Trimming took 6 bases from V and 4 from J; bases not matched to a gene: 9. There are 15 residues in the CDR3. CDR3 bases: TGTGCCACCAGACTTAGCGGGATGGGGGCAGATACGCAGTATTTT. Amino acids: CATRLSGMGADTQYF.

CDR3 loop: CSARLAGGVYEQYF. The CDR3 bases are TGCAGTGCTCGACTAGCGGGAGGAGTTTACGAGCAGTACTTC. V is TRBV20-1 and J is TRBJ2-7; TRBD2 agrees at 13 bases. This CDR3 is 14 amino acids long. The ends lost 5 bases at V and 4 bases at J; junction bases unmatched: 5. Germline V gives CDR1 DFQATT, CDR2 SNEGSKA (reference sequence).

This clonotype was seen just once. This chain uses TRBV11-2 with TRBJ2-3, with 9 bases lining up with TRBD2. Germline V gives CDR1 SGHAT, CDR2 FQNNGV. The junction had 6 bases not matched to a gene; V was cut back by 4 bases and J by 1 base. This CDR3 has 16 amino acids. CDR3 sequence (DNA): TGTGCCAGCAGCTCCAAGCGGGAGGCCCGCACAGATACGCAGTATTTT. Protein product: CASSSKREARTDTQYF. Together with reference TRBV11-2 and TRBJ2-3, the CDR3 gives the full variable domain: EAGVAQSPRYKIIEKRQSVAFWCNPISGHATLYWYQQILGQGPKLLIQFQNNGVVDDSQLPKDRFSAERLKGVDSTLKIQPAKLEDSAVYLCASSSKREARTDTQYFGPGTRLTVL.

As regards this clonotype: Compared with germline, one end of the junction differs, possibly owing to a read error. V is TRBV15 and J is TRBJ2-2; possibly TRBD1 for D (6 bases). From germline, CDR1 is LNHNV and CDR2 YYDKDF (reference sequence). The CDR3 has 17 amino acids. CDR3 sequence: CATSRKLSQGSTEELFF. The CDR3, as DNA: TGTGCCACCAGCAGGAAGCTCTCGCAGGGGTCTACCGAGGAGCTGTTTTTT.

On this clonotype itself: One end of the junction fails to match germline, which may point to a read error. The chain is built from TRBV7-7 and TRBJ2-5; 10 nucleotides line up with TRBD2. Germline-derived CDR1 and CDR2 are SSHAT and FNYEAQ (reference sequence). This CDR3 contains 16 residues. The CDR3 DNA reads TGTGCTAGCAGCTTAGTAGGGACTAGCGAACAAGAGACCCAGTACTTC. Its translation is CASSLVGTSEQETQYF.

This clonotype was detected a few times. The J gene is TRBJ2-2, the V gene TRBV11-3, with TRBD2 identical over 12 bases. The V and J ends lost 0 bases and 7 bases, in that order; junction bases with no gene match: 6. Germline values: CDR1 SGHNT, CDR2 YENEEA. The CDR3 is 17 residues long. The CDR3 DNA follows: TGTGCCAGCAGCTTAGACAGACTAGCGGGAGAGGGCGGGGAGCTGTTTTTT. Amino acids: CASSLDRLAGEGGELFF.

The rearrangement joins TRBV11-3 to TRBJ1-6; D gene uncertain. This CDR3 spans 14 amino acids. V gave up 0 bases and J gave up 9 bases, with 9 bases separating them. Germline V gives CDR1 SGHNT, CDR2 YENEEA. The CDR3 DNA reads TGTGCCAGCAGCTTAGAAGGAGAGATTTCACCCCTCCACTTT. Amino acid sequence: CASSLEGEISPLHF.

A few counts support this clonotype. The chain joins TRBV2 to TRBJ1-6; D not certain. Germline values: CDR1 SNHLY, CDR2 FYNNEI. The length of the CDR3 is 13 residues. Deletions cut 2 bases from V and 9 bases from J, with 8 bases between. CDR3 sequence (DNA): TGTGCCAGCAGTGAATATCTGTCTTCACCCCTCCACTTT. The encoded protein is CASSEYLSSPLHF. The variable domain in full, completed from reference TRBV2 and TRBJ1-6, reads EPEVTQTPSHQVTQMGQEVILRCVPISNHLYFYWYRQILGQKVEFLVSFYNNEISEKSEIFDDQFSVERPDGSNFTLKIRSTKLEDSAMYFCASSEYLSSPLHFGNGTRLTVT.

This chain connects TRBV9 to TRBJ2-3; 12 bases line up with TRBD2. The CDR3 spans 16 residues. The V and J ends lost 6 bases and 6 bases, in that order; junction bases with no gene match: 11. CDR1 is SGDLS and CDR2 is YYNGEE in the germline V gene. CDR3 coding DNA: TGTGCCAGCACCGACCTAGCGGGGGGGCCAGCCGATACGCAGTATTTT. Protein sequence: CASTDLAGGPADTQYF. The full variable domain, completed using reference TRBV9 and TRBJ2-3, is DSGVTQTPKHLITATGQRVTLRCSPRSGDLSVYWYQQSLDQGLQFLIQYYNGEERAKGNILERFSAQQFPDLHSELNLSSLELGDSALYFCASTDLAGGPADTQYFGPGTRLTVL.

CDR3 coding DNA: TGTGCCAGCAGCTTCCGGGGGGGGTCCTACAATGAGCAGTTCTTC. Translated, it gives CASSFRGGSYNEQFF. V gene TRBV7-3 combines with J gene TRBJ2-1, with 8 bases lining up with TRBD2. J lost 1 base, V lost 3 bases, and 2 bases had no gene match. The CDR3 spans 15 residues. The germline V gene encodes CDR1 SGHTA and CDR2 FQGTGA.